What follows are 26 T cell receptor beta chains derived from one specimen sequenced in a study of patients and donors after allogeneic stem cell transplantation. TCRdb itself ran the RT-PCR reads through MiXCR, one entry per CDR3 protein. The repertoire holds about a million distinct CDR3 sequences, with roughly 18% as singletons. Material for sequencing was blood, either unsorted or a sorted T cell fraction (not recorded which). The receptor set was obtained from a human donor who was either an allogeneic HSCT recipient or a stem cell or donor lymphocyte infusion donor (not recorded which). It is not recorded whose cells these are; they may come from a transplant donor.

DNA of the CDR3: TGTGCCAGCAGCCAAGAACGCTTAGGGCGTCGCTATGGCTACACCTTC. This codes for CASSQERLGRRYGYTF. The chain combines TRBV14 with TRBJ1-2, with D hard to call. The length of the CDR3 is 16 residues. Trimming stripped 0 bases from V and 4 bases from J, with 15 bases between. CDR1 is SGHDN, CDR2 FVKESK, per germline.

The chain recombines TRBV7-9 with TRBJ2-7; 8 bases are shared with TRBD2. The CDR3 runs to 17 residues. With V trimmed by 6 bases and J by 3 bases, 16 bases remained unmatched. The germline V gene has CDR1 SEHNR and CDR2 FQNEAQ (reference sequence). The CDR3, as DNA: TGTGCCAGCAGTTCAAAGAATATCGGGAGGGCCAGCTACGAGCAGTACTTC. Its protein product is CASSSKNIGRASYEQYF.

The table lists this clonotype with a few counts. This chain uses TRBV7-8 with TRBJ1-3, with no clear D. Germline V gene data show CDR1 as SGHVS and CDR2 as FQNEAQ. With 5 bases removed from V and 0 bases from J, the gap between germline ends came to 11 bases. This CDR3 contains 15 residues. CDR3 coding DNA: TGTGCCAGCAGCATTTCCACGGGCTCTGGAAACACCATATATTTT. The encoded protein is CASSISTGSGNTIYF.

This chain uses TRBV12-3 or TRBV12-4 with TRBJ2-7; D call uncertain. Trimming left V 6 bases short and J 2 bases short, with 14 bases between. CDR3 size: 14 residues. Here the CDR3 DNA reads TGTGCCAGCAGCGCAACCACAGAACCCTACGAGCAGTACTTC. Its translation: CASSATTEPYEQYF.

The gene calls are TRBV7-8 and TRBJ2-7; maybe TRBD2 (5 bases). The CDR3 is 14 residues long. V lost 5 bases and J lost 3, with 14 bases in between. The germline V gene encodes CDR1 SGHVS and CDR2 FQNEAQ. This chain's CDR3 is CASSTSRANYEQYF. The CDR3 DNA reads as TGTGCCAGCAGCACTAGTAGGGCCAACTACGAGCAGTACTTC. The full variable domain, in which reference TRBV7-8 and TRBJ2-7 provide the parts outside the CDR3, is GAGVSQSPRYKVAKRGQDVALRCDPISGHVSLFWYQQALGQGPEFLTYFQNEAQLDKSGLPSDRFFAERPEGSVSTLKIQRTQQEDSAVYLCASSTSRANYEQYFGPGTRLTVT.

V gene TRBV29-1 combines with J gene TRBJ1-1, with a weak D call TRBD1 (5 bases). Germline assignment: CDR1 SQVTM and CDR2 ANQGSEA. CDR3 length: 15 residues. V gave up 8 bases and J gave up 4 bases, with 23 bases separating them. For the CDR3, the DNA is TGCAGCTTCCACGGGGCCGGGGGGTTGGGCACTGAAGCTTTCTTT. It codes for CSFHGAGGLGTEAFF.

This clonotype was seen only a few times. This chain uses TRBV30 with TRBJ2-7; D remains unclear. This CDR3 comprises 12 residues. Trimming left V 2 bases short and J 4 bases short, with 9 bases between. Looked up from germline, CDR1 is GTSNPN and CDR2 is SVGIG (reference sequence). DNA for the CDR3: TGTGCCTGGAGTCAGGACCCATACGAGCAGTACTTC. Translating it yields CAWSQDPYEQYF.

The rearrangement links TRBV7-3 to TRBJ2-1, with D hard to call. Germline assignment: CDR1 SGHTA and CDR2 FQGTGA. This CDR3 has 14 residues. Between the trimmed V and J ends, which lost 1 base and 4 bases, there was a span of 8 bases. The CDR3: CASSLNPSYNEQFF. In DNA form, the CDR3 reads TGTGCCAGCAGCTTAAACCCCTCTTACAATGAGCAGTTCTTC. Together with reference TRBV7-3 and TRBJ2-1, the CDR3 gives the full variable domain: GAGVSQTPSNKVTEKGKYVELRCDPISGHTALYWYRQSLGQGPEFLIYFQGTGAADDSGLPNDRFFAVRPEGSVSTLKIQRTERGDSAVYLCASSLNPSYNEQFFGPGTRLTVL.

The chain couples TRBV2 to TRBJ2-7, with 10 bases fitting TRBD2. The germline CDR1 and CDR2 sequences are SNHLY and FYNNEI. This CDR3 has 14 residues. The V gene end was trimmed by 8 bases and the J gene end by 5 bases; junction bases not matched to a gene: 9. The CDR3 DNA reads TGTGCCAGCGGGGGGGGGACTAGCGTCCACGAGCAGTACTTC. Amino acid sequence: CASGGGTSVHEQYF. Full variable domain (rest looked up from reference TRBV2 and TRBJ2-7): EPEVTQTPSHQVTQMGQEVILRCVPISNHLYFYWYRQILGQKVEFLVSFYNNEISEKSEIFDDQFSVERPDGSNFTLKIRSTKLEDSAMYFCASGGGTSVHEQYFGPGTRLTVT.

Notes on this clonotype: One end of the junction does not line up with germline, which may come from a read error. The rearrangement uses TRBV9 and TRBJ2-1; TRBD2 matches 12 bases. Germline CDR1 reads SGDLS; CDR2 reads YYNGEE. The CDR3 totals 15 residues. This CDR3 reads CASSFGLAGINKQFF. The CDR3 DNA sequence: TGTGCCAGCAGCTTCGGACTAGCGGGGATCAATAAGCAGTTCTTC.

The genes are TRBV30 and TRBJ2-3; 7 positions agree with TRBD2. The germline CDR1 and CDR2 sequences are GTSNPN and SVGIG (reference sequence). The J segment lost 6 bases and the V segment lost 3 bases, leaving 12 bases of the junction unmatched. The CDR3 length is 15 residues. The CDR3 DNA follows: TGTGCCTGGAGGCAAGGGGTTCTAGCGGTGGATACGCAGTATTTT. Its translation is CAWRQGVLAVDTQYF. Supplemented by reference TRBV30 and TRBJ2-3, the full variable domain reads SQTIHQWPATLVQPVGSPLSLECTVEGTSNPNLYWYRQAAGRGLQLLFYSVGIGQISSEVPQNLSASRPQDRQFILSSKKLLLSDSGFYLCAWRQGVLAVDTQYFGPGTRLTVL.

This chain joins TRBV20-1 and TRBJ2-7; 7 bases fit TRBD1. Germline CDR1 is DFQATT and CDR2 is SNEGSKA (reference sequence). The V and J ends lost 5 bases and 2 bases, in that order; junction bases with no gene match: 9. The CDR3 runs 14 residues. CDR3 in DNA: TGCAGTGCTGCTACCGGGACAGCCACCTACGAGCAGTACTTC. It is translated as CSAATGTATYEQYF.

This clonotype came up many times. The chain joins TRBV28 to TRBJ2-2; D is uncertain. CDR1 and CDR2 from the germline V gene are MDHEN and SYDVKM. The CDR3 consists of 16 residues. The V and J ends lost 2 bases and 8 bases respectively, with 18 bases between them. The CDR3 spells CASSLKITDERGELFF. As DNA, the CDR3 is TGTGCCAGCAGTTTAAAGATAACAGATGAGAGAGGGGAGCTGTTTTTT.

This clonotype was counted many times. The chain joins TRBV12-3 or TRBV12-4 to TRBJ2-5; TRBD2 agrees at 8 bases. This CDR3 is 16 amino acids long. The ends lost 7 bases at V and 5 bases at J; junction bases unmatched: 15. CDR3 protein: CASTSSGTRTRETQYF. The CDR3 DNA sequence: TGTGCCAGCACCTCATCAGGGACTAGGACGAGGGAGACCCAGTACTTC.

The CDR3 DNA reads as TGTGCCAGCACCCTAGGACGGGGATACACAGATACGCAGTATTTT. It yields the protein CASTLGRGYTDTQYF. This rearrangement joins TRBV7-3 to TRBJ2-3; D may be TRBD2 (5 bases). The CDR3 length is 15 residues. Trimming stripped 7 bases from V and 2 bases from J, with 16 bases between. Germline V gene data show CDR1 as SGHTA and CDR2 as FQGTGA.

This chain uses TRBV27 with TRBJ2-7; TRBD1 agrees at 8 bases. There are 15 residues in the CDR3. The V and J ends lost 6 bases and 0 bases, in that order; junction bases with no gene match: 7. Germline lookup yields CDR1 MNHEY and CDR2 SMNVEV (reference sequence). The CDR3 loop reads CASSPPRGLSYEQYF. The DNA for the CDR3 is TGTGCCAGCAGCCCGCCCAGGGGGCTCTCCTACGAGCAGTACTTC.

The chain combines TRBV7-3 with TRBJ1-1, with 8 nucleotides matching TRBD1. V was clipped by 6 bases and J by 0 bases; unmatched bases: 3. CDR1 and CDR2 (germline): SGHTA, FQGTGA. The CDR3 length is 14 residues. CDR3 sequence reads: CASRQGGLNTEAFF. In DNA form, the CDR3 reads TGTGCCAGCAGACAGGGGGGATTGAACACTGAAGCTTTCTTT.

The chain uses TRBV4-3 and TRBJ1-4; the D is unclear. CDR3 length: 14 residues. With 6 bases removed from V and 6 bases from J, the gap between germline ends came to 14 bases. Per the germline V gene, CDR1 is LGHNA and CDR2 is YSLEER. CDR3 sequence: CASSQTLAYEKLFF. The CDR3 DNA sequence: TGCGCCAGCAGTCAGACTTTAGCCTATGAAAAACTGTTTTTT.

This CDR3 is CASSFRDRTIGKNGYTF. In DNA form, the CDR3 reads TGTGCCAGCAGCTTTAGGGACAGGACTATCGGCAAGAATGGCTACACCTTC. V usage is TRBV7-8 and J usage is TRBJ1-2, with 8 bases aligning to TRBD1. Per the germline V gene, CDR1 is SGHVS and CDR2 is FQNEAQ. The J segment lost 6 bases and the V segment lost 3 bases, leaving 15 bases of the junction unmatched. The length of the CDR3 is 17 residues.

This clonotype came up a few times. V usage is TRBV12-3 or TRBV12-4 and J usage is TRBJ1-5; D remains unclear. The CDR3 contains 14 residues. Trimming took 6 bases from V and 1 from J, leaving 10 bases between them. CDR3 in amino acids: CASRKTGSNQPQHF. The DNA for the CDR3 is TGTGCCAGCAGAAAGACGGGGAGCAATCAGCCCCAGCATTTT.

This clonotype was detected ten times or more. The chain couples TRBV5-1 to TRBJ2-2; D is uncertain. Germline V gene sequence: CDR1 SGHRS, CDR2 YFSETQ. V lost 4 bases to trimming and J lost 3 bases, with 10 bases between them. The length of the CDR3 is 14 residues. CDR3 coding DNA: TGCGCCAGCAGCAAAGACACCTACACCGGGGAGCTGTTTTTT. This translates into CASSKDTYTGELFF.

The chain couples TRBV4-1 to TRBJ1-2; TRBD1 is a possible D gene (6 bases). CDR1 is MGHRA and CDR2 is YSYEKL in the germline V gene. This CDR3 spans 16 amino acids. V dropped 0 bases and J dropped 7 bases, with 18 bases sitting between them. The CDR3 reads CASSQEIRGRVGGYTF. CDR3 bases: TGCGCCAGCAGCCAAGAGATCAGGGGTAGGGTAGGTGGCTACACCTTC.

This clonotype appeared a few times. The chain has TRBV6-5 and TRBJ2-5, with D perhaps matching TRBD1 (6 bases). The CDR3 is 14 amino acids. Germline V gives CDR1 MNHEY, CDR2 SVGAGI. Trimming left V 4 bases short and J 4 bases short, with 13 bases between. The CDR3 DNA sequence: TGTGCCAGCAGTTTTGCAGGGGAATCAGAGACCCAGTACTTC. Translation: CASSFAGESETQYF.

This clonotype has more than one count but fewer than ten. The gene calls are TRBV24-1 and TRBJ2-3, with D perhaps TRBD1 or TRBD2 (6 bases each). Between the trimmed V and J ends, which lost 1 base and 3 bases, there was a span of 16 bases. The CDR3 extends over 17 amino acids. The V gene's germline CDR1 is KGHDR and CDR2 SFDVKD. The CDR3 DNA is TGTGCCACCAGTGATTTATTGCGGGAAGGGGGAACAGATACGCAGTATTTT. Its translation is CATSDLLREGGTDTQYF.

This clonotype was counted a few times. This sequence joins TRBV24-1 and TRBJ2-5; no clear D gene. This CDR3 is built from 15 residues. Trimming took 5 bases from V and 2 from J, leaving 14 bases between them. Germline V CDR1 and CDR2: KGHDR, SFDVKD. In DNA form, the CDR3 reads TGTGCCACCAGTGGAGGTAGAGTACTTCAAGAGACCCAGTACTTC. Translation: CATSGGRVLQETQYF.

The gene calls are TRBV5-1 and TRBJ1-4; a weak D match, TRBD1 (6 bases). V lost 4 bases, J lost 8 bases, and 18 bases lay in between. CDR1 SGHRS and CDR2 YFSETQ come from the germline V gene. The CDR3 runs to 15 residues. CDR3 nucleotides: TGCGCCAGCAGCCAAGGGGGGCGTCAAGTCGAAAAACTGTTTTTT. Its translation: CASSQGGRQVEKLFF.